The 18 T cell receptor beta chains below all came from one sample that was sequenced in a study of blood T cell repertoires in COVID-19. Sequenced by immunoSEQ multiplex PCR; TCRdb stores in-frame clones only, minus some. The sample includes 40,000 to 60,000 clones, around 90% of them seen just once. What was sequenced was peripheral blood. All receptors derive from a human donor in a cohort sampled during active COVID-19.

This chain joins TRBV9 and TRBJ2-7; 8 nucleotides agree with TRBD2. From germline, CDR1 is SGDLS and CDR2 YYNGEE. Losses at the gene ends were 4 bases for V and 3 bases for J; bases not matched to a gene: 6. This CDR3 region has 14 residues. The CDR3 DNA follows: TGTGCCAGCAGCCCCAGACTAGCGAGCTACGAGCAGTACTTC. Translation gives CASSPRLASYEQYF.

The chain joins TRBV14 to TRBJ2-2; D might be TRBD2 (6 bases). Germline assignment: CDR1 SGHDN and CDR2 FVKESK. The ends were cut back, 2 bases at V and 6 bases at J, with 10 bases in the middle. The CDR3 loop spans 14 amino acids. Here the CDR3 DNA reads TGTGCCAGCAGCCAACAACTAGCCCCCGGGGAGCTGTTTTTT. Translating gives CASSQQLAPGELFF.

CDR3 region: CATSDSAPTSSYEQYV. The CDR3 nucleotides are TGTGCCACCAGTGATTCTGCCCCAACGAGCTCCTACGAGCAGTACGTC. The chain combines TRBV24-1 with TRBJ2-7; D unclear. Germline V gene lookup returns CDR1 KGHDR and CDR2 SFDVKD. V was trimmed by 2 bases and J by 0 bases, leaving 13 bases between them. This CDR3 is built from 16 residues.

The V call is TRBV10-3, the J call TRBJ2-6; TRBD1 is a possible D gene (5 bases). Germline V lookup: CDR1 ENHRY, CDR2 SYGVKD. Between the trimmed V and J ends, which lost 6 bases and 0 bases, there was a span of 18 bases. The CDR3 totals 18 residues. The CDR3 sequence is CAISVSTGTSSGANVLTF. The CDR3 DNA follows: TGTGCCATCAGCGTGAGTACAGGTACCAGCTCTGGGGCCAACGTCCTGACTTTC.

Here the CDR3 DNA reads TGCGCCAGCAGCTTGTCAGGAGGGAGATCACCCCTCCACTTT. Translation gives CASSLSGGRSPLHF. The chain recombines TRBV5-1 with TRBJ1-6; D not certain. Looked up from germline, CDR1 is SGHRS and CDR2 is YFSETQ. V shed 1 base and J shed 10 bases, with 12 bases lying between them. The CDR3 runs 14 residues.

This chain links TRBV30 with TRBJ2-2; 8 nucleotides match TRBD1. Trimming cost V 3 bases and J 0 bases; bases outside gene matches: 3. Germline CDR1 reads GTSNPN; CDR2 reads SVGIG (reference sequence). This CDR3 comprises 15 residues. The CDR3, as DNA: TGTGCCTGGAGGATGACAGGGGCGAACACCGGGGAGCTGTTTTTT. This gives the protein CAWRMTGANTGELFF.

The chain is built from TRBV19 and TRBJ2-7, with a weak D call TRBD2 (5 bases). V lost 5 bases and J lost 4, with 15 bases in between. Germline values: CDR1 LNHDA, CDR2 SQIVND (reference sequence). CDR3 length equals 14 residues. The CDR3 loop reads CASSPEGRWYEQYF. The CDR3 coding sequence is TGTGCCAGTAGTCCCGAGGGCCGATGGTACGAGCAGTACTTC.

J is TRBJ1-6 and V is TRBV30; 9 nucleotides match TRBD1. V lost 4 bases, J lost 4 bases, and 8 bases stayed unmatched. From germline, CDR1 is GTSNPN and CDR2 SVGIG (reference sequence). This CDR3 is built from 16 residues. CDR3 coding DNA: TGTGCCTGGAAACGGGACAGGGATCTTTATAATTCACCCCTCCACTTT. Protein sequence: CAWKRDRDLYNSPLHF.

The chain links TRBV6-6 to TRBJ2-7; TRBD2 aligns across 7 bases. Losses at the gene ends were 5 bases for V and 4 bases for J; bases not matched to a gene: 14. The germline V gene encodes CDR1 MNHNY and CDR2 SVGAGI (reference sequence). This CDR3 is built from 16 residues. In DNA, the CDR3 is TGTGCCAGCAGTCGTTTCGGGGGGAGAGGCTTTTACGAGCAGTACTTC. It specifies CASSRFGGRGFYEQYF.

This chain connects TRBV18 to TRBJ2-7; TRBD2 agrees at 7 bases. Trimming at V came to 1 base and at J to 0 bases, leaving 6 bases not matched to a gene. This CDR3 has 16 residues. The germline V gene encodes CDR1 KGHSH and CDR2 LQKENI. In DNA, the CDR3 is TGTGCCAGCTCACCACGTGGGGGAGGGCCCTCCTACGAGCAGTACTTC. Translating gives CASSPRGGGPSYEQYF.

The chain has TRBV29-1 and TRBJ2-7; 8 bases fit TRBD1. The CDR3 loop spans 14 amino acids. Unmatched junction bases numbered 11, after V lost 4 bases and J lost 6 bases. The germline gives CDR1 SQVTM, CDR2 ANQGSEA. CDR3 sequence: CSVVDRARSSEQYF. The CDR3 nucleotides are TGCAGCGTTGTGGACAGGGCCCGTTCGAGCGAGCAGTACTTC.

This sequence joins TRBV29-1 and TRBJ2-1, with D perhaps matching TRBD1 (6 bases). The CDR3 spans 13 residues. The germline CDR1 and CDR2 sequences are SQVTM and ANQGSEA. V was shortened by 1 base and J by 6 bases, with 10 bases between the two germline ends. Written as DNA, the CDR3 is TGCAGCGTTGAAGGGACAGAGTTCAATGAGCAGTTCTTC. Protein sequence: CSVEGTEFNEQFF.

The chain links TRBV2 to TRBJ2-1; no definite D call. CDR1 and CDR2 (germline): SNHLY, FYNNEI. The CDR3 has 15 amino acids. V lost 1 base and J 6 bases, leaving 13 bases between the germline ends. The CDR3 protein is CASSEEARLGNEQFF. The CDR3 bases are TGTGCCAGCAGTGAAGAGGCGAGGCTGGGCAATGAGCAGTTCTTC.

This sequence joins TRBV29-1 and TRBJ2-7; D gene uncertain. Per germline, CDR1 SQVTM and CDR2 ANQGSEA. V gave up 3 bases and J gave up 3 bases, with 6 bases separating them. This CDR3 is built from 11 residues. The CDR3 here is CSVESGYEQYF. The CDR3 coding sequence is TGCAGCGTTGAGTCGGGCTACGAGCAGTACTTC.

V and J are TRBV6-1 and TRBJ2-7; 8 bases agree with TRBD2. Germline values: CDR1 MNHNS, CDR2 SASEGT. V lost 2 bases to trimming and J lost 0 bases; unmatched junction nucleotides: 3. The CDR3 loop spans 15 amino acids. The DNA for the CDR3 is TGTGCCAGCAGTGAACGGAGCGGGGGCTCCTACGAGCAGTACGTC. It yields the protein CASSERSGGSYEQYV.

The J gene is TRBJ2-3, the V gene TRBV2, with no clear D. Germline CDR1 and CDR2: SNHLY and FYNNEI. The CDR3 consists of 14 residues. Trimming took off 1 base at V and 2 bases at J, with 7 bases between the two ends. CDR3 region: CASSEGHLTDTQYF. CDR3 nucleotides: TGTGCCAGCAGTGAAGGACACCTCACAGATACGCAGTATTTT.

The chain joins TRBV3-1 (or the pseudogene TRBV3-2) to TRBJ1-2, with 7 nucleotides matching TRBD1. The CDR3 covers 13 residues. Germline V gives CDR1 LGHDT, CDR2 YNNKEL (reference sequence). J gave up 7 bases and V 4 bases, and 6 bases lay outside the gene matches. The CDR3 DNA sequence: TGTGCCAGCAGCCCCGGACAGGAGATTGGCTACACCTTC. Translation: CASSPGQEIGYTF.

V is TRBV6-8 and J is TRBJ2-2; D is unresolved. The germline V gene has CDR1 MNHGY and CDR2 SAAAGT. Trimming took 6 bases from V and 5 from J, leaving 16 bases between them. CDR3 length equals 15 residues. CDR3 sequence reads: CASSPADRLTGELFF. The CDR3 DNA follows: TGTGCCAGCAGCCCGGCGGATCGGCTAACCGGGGAGCTGTTTTTT.